A single sample is the source of the 21 T cell receptor beta chains below, sequenced in a study of blood T cell repertoires in COVID-19. The assay was immunoSEQ multiplex PCR, and TCRdb's table has in-frame clones only and misses some. The sample lists just under 20,000 clones, 80% to 95% occurring once. The sequencing input was peripheral blood. Source of these receptors: a woman in her forties or fifties with active COVID-19.

This chain links TRBV7-3 with TRBJ2-1, with 10 nucleotides matching TRBD2. Trimming removed 5 bases from V and 2 bases from J; junction bases left unmatched: 3. CDR1 and CDR2 from the germline V gene are SGHTA and FQGTGA. The CDR3 has 15 amino acids. The CDR3 protein is CASSLGLAAYNEQFF. The DNA of the CDR3 is TGTGCCAGCAGCCTTGGACTAGCGGCCTACAATGAGCAGTTCTTC. The variable domain in full, completed from reference TRBV7-3 and TRBJ2-1, reads GAGVSQTPSNKVTEKGKYVELRCDPISGHTALYWYRQSLGQGPEFLIYFQGTGAADDSGLPNDRFFAVRPEGSVSTLKIQRTERGDSAVYLCASSLGLAAYNEQFFGPGTRLTVL.

The chain uses TRBV6-5 and TRBJ2-7, with TRBD1 matching over 11 bases. Per germline, CDR1 MNHEY and CDR2 SVGAGI. V shed 2 bases, J shed 6 bases, and the junction held 6 bases outside the gene matches. This CDR3 has 15 amino acids. The CDR3 here is CASSYTWTGGSEQYF. CDR3 nucleotides: TGTGCCAGCAGTTACACCTGGACAGGGGGCAGCGAGCAGTACTTC.

The CDR3 DNA is TGTGCCATCAGTGACCCTACTCAGGGGTTCGAGCAGTACTTC. Amino acids: CAISDPTQGFEQYF. V usage is TRBV10-3 and J usage is TRBJ2-7, with D tentatively TRBD1 (6 bases). The CDR3 consists of 14 residues. Germline lookup yields CDR1 ENHRY and CDR2 SYGVKD. V shed 3 bases and J shed 6 bases, with 15 bases lying between them.

This CDR3 is CASTGGDAGNTIYF. In DNA, the CDR3 is TGTGCCAGCACGGGGGGGGACGCTGGAAACACCATATATTTT. The V call is TRBV28, the J call TRBJ1-3; perhaps TRBD1 as D (5 bases). Per the germline V gene, CDR1 is MDHEN and CDR2 is SYDVKM. V shed 7 bases and J shed 2 bases, with 12 bases lying between them. There are 14 residues in the CDR3.

The chain has TRBV6-4 and TRBJ2-1; D is uncertain. Trimming took off 6 bases at V and 9 bases at J, with 15 bases between the two ends. Germline V gene lookup returns CDR1 MRHNA and CDR2 SNTAGT. This CDR3 has 13 amino acids. The chain's CDR3 is CASSLLENSEQFF. CDR3 nucleotide sequence: TGTGCCAGCAGCCTCTTAGAAAATTCTGAGCAGTTCTTC.

The chain is built from TRBV6-4 and TRBJ2-3; 8 bases map to TRBD2. The CDR3 has 14 amino acids. V lost 6 bases to trimming and J lost 5 bases; unmatched junction nucleotides: 7. Germline V CDR1 and CDR2: MRHNA, SNTAGT. The CDR3 nucleotides are TGTGCCAGCAGCTTGACTAGCGCCAGAGATACGCAGTATTTT. Its protein product is CASSLTSARDTQYF.

This clone was detected only a few times. This chain uses TRBV5-1 with TRBJ1-5, with D possibly being TRBD1 (6 bases). This CDR3 contains 15 residues. From germline, CDR1 is SGHRS and CDR2 YFSETQ. Trimming removed 2 bases at V and 1 base at J, with 10 bases between. The CDR3 sequence is CASSLQGRSNQPQHF. The CDR3 nucleotides are TGCGCCAGCAGCTTACAGGGTCGAAGCAATCAGCCCCAGCATTTT.

In its sample, this clone was seen a few times. The V call is TRBV28, the J call TRBJ2-7; D gene unclear. V shed 5 bases and J shed 2 bases, with 10 bases lying between them. The CDR3 contains 13 residues. CDR1 and CDR2 from the germline V gene are MDHEN and SYDVKM. CDR3 DNA sequence: TGTGCCAGCAGTCCCGGCAGGCCCTACGAGCAGTACTTC. Its protein is CASSPGRPYEQYF.

The chain joins TRBV19 to TRBJ1-1; 7 bases map to TRBD1. V was clipped by 6 bases and J by 5 bases; unmatched bases: 9. Per germline, CDR1 LNHDA and CDR2 SQIVND (reference sequence). CDR3 length: 14 amino acids. The CDR3 is CASSPRQGVTEAFF. The CDR3 DNA reads TGTGCCAGTAGCCCACGACAGGGAGTAACTGAAGCTTTCTTT.

V usage is TRBV28 and J usage is TRBJ2-7; D might be TRBD1 (5 bases). Germline assignment: CDR1 MDHEN and CDR2 SYDVKM. This CDR3 comprises 13 residues. Trimming removed 3 bases from V and 3 bases from J, with 9 bases in between. The CDR3 region is CASSFLDNYEQYF. The CDR3 DNA reads TGTGCCAGCAGTTTTTTGGACAACTACGAGCAGTACTTC.

The DNA for the CDR3 is TGTGCCAGCAGCTTAGCTTATTCCTCCTACGAGCAGTACTTC. Translated, it gives CASSLAYSSYEQYF. This chain uses TRBV7-2 with TRBJ2-7; D is unclear. The germline V gene encodes CDR1 SGHTA and CDR2 FQGNSA. The V end was cut by 0 bases, the J end by 0 bases, with 6 bases between. The CDR3 contains 14 residues.

The chain employs TRBV4-1 and TRBJ2-2, with 8 bases identical to TRBD2. Germline V CDR1 and CDR2: MGHRA, YSYEKL. This CDR3 region has 17 residues. J was trimmed by 4 bases and V by 5 bases; bases with no gene match: 12. DNA of the CDR3: TGCGCCAGCAGCTATACCCCGGGGGGGCAGGGCACCGGGGAGCTGTTTTTT. Translating gives CASSYTPGGQGTGELFF.

V is TRBV27 and J is TRBJ1-5; D may be TRBD1 (6 bases). This CDR3 region has 12 residues. V lost 9 bases and J 5 bases, leaving 11 bases between the germline ends. Germline CDR1 MNHEY, CDR2 SMNVEV (reference sequence). The CDR3 nucleotides are TGTGCCAGGCAGGGGTCCGATCAGCCCCAGCATTTT. It yields the protein CARQGSDQPQHF.

V gene TRBV29-1 combines with J gene TRBJ2-3; 9 positions agree with TRBD2. There are 15 residues in the CDR3. The germline gives CDR1 SQVTM, CDR2 ANQGSEA. V trimming: 4 bases; J trimming: 1 base; junction bases outside the gene matches: 6. The CDR3 spells CSVVGREGRTDTQYF. The CDR3 region has the DNA TGCAGCGTTGTAGGGCGGGAGGGCCGCACAGATACGCAGTATTTT.

Here the CDR3 reads CASSQGRTSGSGTQYF. The CDR3 DNA sequence: TGTGCCAGCAGCCAAGGTAGAACTAGCGGATCGGGGACCCAGTACTTC. The V gene is TRBV3-1 (or the pseudogene TRBV3-2), the J gene TRBJ2-5; 8 positions agree with TRBD2. CDR1 and CDR2 from the germline V gene are LGHDT and YNNKEL (reference sequence). The CDR3 has 16 amino acids. Germline trimming cut 1 base from V and 7 bases from J; bases unmatched to any gene: 11.

A single count supports this clone. The chain employs TRBV19 and TRBJ1-3, with D perhaps TRBD1 (5 bases). Trimming took off 7 bases at V and 0 bases at J, with 16 bases between the two ends. The CDR3 spans 16 residues. CDR1 LNHDA and CDR2 SQIVND come from the germline V gene (reference sequence). The CDR3: CASTVEGTYSGNTIYF. CDR3 bases: TGTGCCAGTACCGTGGAGGGGACCTACTCTGGAAACACCATATATTTT.

The chain couples TRBV5-1 to TRBJ2-1; a weak D match, TRBD1 (5 bases). CDR1 and CDR2 from the germline V gene are SGHRS and YFSETQ. V lost 0 bases to trimming and J lost 5 bases, with 12 bases between them. The CDR3 has 15 amino acids. CDR3 sequence reads: CASSLGVSGHNEQFF. CDR3 nucleotides: TGCGCCAGCAGCTTGGGGGTTTCAGGGCACAATGAGCAGTTCTTC. The full variable domain, completed using reference TRBV5-1 and TRBJ2-1, is KAGVTQTPRYLIKTRGQQVTLSCSPISGHRSVSWYQQTPGQGLQFLFEYFSETQRNKGNFPGRFSGRQFSNSRSEMNVSTLELGDSALYLCASSLGVSGHNEQFFGPGTRLTVL.

The chain couples TRBV6-6 to TRBJ1-5; TRBD1 agrees at 10 bases. CDR3 length: 16 residues. The trim removed 5 bases at V and 3 bases at J, leaving 7 bases unmatched. Germline lookup yields CDR1 MNHNY and CDR2 SVGAGI (reference sequence). Here the CDR3 reads CASSRGTGASNQPQHF. CDR3 bases: TGTGCCAGCAGTCGAGGGACAGGGGCGTCCAATCAGCCCCAGCATTTT.

This clone was counted a single time. The chain recombines TRBV28 with TRBJ2-1; tentative D call: TRBD1 (5 bases). The V end lost 5 bases, the J end lost 0 bases, and 11 bases lay between the germline ends. The germline CDR1 and CDR2 sequences are MDHEN and SYDVKM. This CDR3 is 15 amino acids long. The DNA for the CDR3 is TGTGCCAGCAGTACGACAGCTAACTCCTACAATGAGCAGTTCTTC. Its translation is CASSTTANSYNEQFF.

For the CDR3, the DNA is TGTGCCAGCAGTGACGGGGGACCCACAGATACGCAGTATTTT. Its translation is CASSDGGPTDTQYF. The chain carries TRBV6-1 and TRBJ2-3; tentatively, D is TRBD2 (6 bases). V lost 3 bases and J lost 2, with 9 bases in between. The CDR3 runs to 14 residues. Germline loops: CDR1 MNHNS, CDR2 SASEGT.

The CDR3 bases are TGTGCCACCAGCTTCCCTGATCAGCCCCAGCATTTT. This translates into CATSFPDQPQHF. This chain connects TRBV15 to TRBJ1-5; D call uncertain. V gave up 5 bases and J gave up 5 bases, with 7 bases separating them. The CDR3 extends over 12 amino acids. Per germline, CDR1 LNHNV and CDR2 YYDKDF (reference sequence).